This TCR beta chain appears in the sequencing data of a study of neoadjuvant nivolumab and ipilimumab in lung cancer. Study outcomes and limitations: Only a small number of samples underwent TCR sequencing.

Trimming removed 3 bases from V and 2 bases from J; junction bases left unmatched: 5. The germline CDR1 and CDR2 sequences are SGHRS and YFSETQ. The length of the CDR3 is 15 residues. Remarks on this clone: No antigen is known for it.

Clones were read by immunoSEQ multiplex PCR, and TCRdb kept only the in-frame ones, dropping some. This sample has 44,000 or so clones, with roughly 89% found just once. The TCR sequence derives from an adult with non-small cell lung cancer. Some clones in this sample may be carry-over from other donors' samples. The V call is TRBV5-1, the J call TRBJ2-7; 10 positions match TRBD2. The sample was blood, taken before neoadjuvant nivolumab, alone or with ipilimumab. Written as DNA, the CDR3 is TGCGCCAGCAGCTCTAGGACTAGCGGACCCTACGAGCAGTACTTC. It translates to CASSSRTSGPYEQYF.